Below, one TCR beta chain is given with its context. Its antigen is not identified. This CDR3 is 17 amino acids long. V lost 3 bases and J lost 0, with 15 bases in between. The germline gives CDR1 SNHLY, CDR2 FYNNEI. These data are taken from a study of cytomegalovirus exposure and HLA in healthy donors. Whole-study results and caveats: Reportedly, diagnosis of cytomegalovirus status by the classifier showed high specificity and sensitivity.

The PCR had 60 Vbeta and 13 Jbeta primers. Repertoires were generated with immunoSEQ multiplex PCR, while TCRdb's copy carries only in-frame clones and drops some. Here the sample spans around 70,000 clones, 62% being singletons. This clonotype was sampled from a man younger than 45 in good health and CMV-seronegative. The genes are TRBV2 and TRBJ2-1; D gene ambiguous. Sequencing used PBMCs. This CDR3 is CASSDDLEALSYNEQFF. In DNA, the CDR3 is TGTGCCAGCAGTGACGATCTTGAAGCCCTCTCCTACAATGAGCAGTTCTTC.